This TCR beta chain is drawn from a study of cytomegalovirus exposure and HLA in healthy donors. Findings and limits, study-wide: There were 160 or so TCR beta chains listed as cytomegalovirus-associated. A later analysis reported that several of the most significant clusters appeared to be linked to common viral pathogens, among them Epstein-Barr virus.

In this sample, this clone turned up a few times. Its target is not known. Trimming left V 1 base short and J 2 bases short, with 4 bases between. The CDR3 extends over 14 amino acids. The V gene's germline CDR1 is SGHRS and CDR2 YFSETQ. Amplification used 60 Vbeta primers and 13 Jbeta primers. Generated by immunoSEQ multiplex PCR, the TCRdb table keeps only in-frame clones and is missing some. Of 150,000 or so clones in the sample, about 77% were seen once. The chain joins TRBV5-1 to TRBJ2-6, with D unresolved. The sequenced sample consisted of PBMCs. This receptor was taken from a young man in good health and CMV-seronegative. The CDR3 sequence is CASSLTAGANVLTF. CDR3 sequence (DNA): TGCGCCAGCAGCTTGACAGCTGGGGCCAACGTCCTGACTTTC.